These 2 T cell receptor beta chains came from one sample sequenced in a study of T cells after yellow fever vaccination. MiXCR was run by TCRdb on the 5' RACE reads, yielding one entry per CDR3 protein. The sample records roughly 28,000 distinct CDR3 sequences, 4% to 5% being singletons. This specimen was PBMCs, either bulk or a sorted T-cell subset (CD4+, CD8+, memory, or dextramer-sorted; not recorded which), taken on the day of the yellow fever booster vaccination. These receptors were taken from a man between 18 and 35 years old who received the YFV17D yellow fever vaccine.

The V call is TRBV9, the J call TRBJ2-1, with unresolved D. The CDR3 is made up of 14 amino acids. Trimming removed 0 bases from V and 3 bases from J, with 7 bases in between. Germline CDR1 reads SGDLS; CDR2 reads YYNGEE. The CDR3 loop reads CASSVGRNYNEQFF. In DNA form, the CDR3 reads TGTGCCAGCAGCGTAGGCAGGAACTACAATGAGCAGTTCTTC.

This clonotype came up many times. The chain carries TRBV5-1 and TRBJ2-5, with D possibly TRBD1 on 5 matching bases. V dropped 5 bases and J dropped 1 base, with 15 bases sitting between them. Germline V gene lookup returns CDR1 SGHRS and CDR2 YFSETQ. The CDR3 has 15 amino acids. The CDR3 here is CASSRIRGIQETQYF. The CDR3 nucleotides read TGCGCCAGCAGTCGTATAAGGGGCATCCAAGAGACCCAGTACTTC. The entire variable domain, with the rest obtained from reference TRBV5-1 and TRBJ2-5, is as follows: KAGVTQTPRYLIKTRGQQVTLSCSPISGHRSVSWYQQTPGQGLQFLFEYFSETQRNKGNFPGRFSGRQFSNSRSEMNVSTLELGDSALYLCASSRIRGIQETQYFGPGTRLLVL.